Each of the 14 T cell receptor beta chains below was sequenced from the same sample in a study of T cell responses to AZD1222 COVID-19 vaccine. Here immunoSEQ multiplex PCR was the method, and the copy in TCRdb shows in-frame clones only, minus some. Of approximately 140,000 clones listed, roughly 90% were seen once; the top ten hold about 3%. The sequenced sample was peripheral blood, obtained on day 0 of AZD1222 vaccination. The receptor set was obtained from an adult in good health.

The chain couples TRBV19 to TRBJ2-7; D is ambiguous. V shed 3 bases and J shed 3 bases, with 9 bases lying between them. The length of the CDR3 is 13 residues. The germline V gene has CDR1 LNHDA and CDR2 SQIVND (reference sequence). Here the CDR3 reads CASSMRQYYEQYF. In DNA, the CDR3 is TGTGCCAGTAGTATGAGGCAGTACTACGAGCAGTACTTC. The whole variable domain, remainder taken from reference TRBV19 and TRBJ2-7, is DGGITQSPKYLFRKEGQNVTLSCEQNLNHDAMYWYRQDPGQGLRLIYYSQIVNDFQKGDIAEGYSVSREKKESFPLTVTSAQKNPTAFYLCASSMRQYYEQYFGPGTRLTVT.

The V call is TRBV5-6, the J call TRBJ1-6; D gene ambiguous. This CDR3 has 17 amino acids. V lost 2 bases and J lost 10, with 22 bases in between. Germline V gene lookup returns CDR1 SGHDT and CDR2 YYEEEE. The chain's CDR3 is CASSFINGDGLGSPLHF. CDR3 nucleotide sequence: TGTGCCAGCAGCTTTATAAACGGGGATGGTTTAGGATCACCCCTCCACTTT. The whole variable domain, remainder taken from reference TRBV5-6 and TRBJ1-6, is DAGVTQSPTHLIKTRGQQVTLRCSPKSGHDTVSWYQQALGQGPQFIFQYYEEEERQRGNFPDRFSGHQFPNYSSELNVNALLLGDSALYLCASSFINGDGLGSPLHFGNGTRLTVT.

This chain's CDR3 is CASSEWTGVSNQPQHF. CDR3 coding DNA: TGTGCCAGCAGTGAATGGACAGGGGTTTCAAATCAGCCCCAGCATTTT. The chain links TRBV6-1 to TRBJ1-5; 9 bases align to TRBD1. This CDR3 contains 16 residues. CDR1 and CDR2 (germline): MNHNS, SASEGT. V lost 2 bases, J lost 4 bases, and 6 bases stayed unmatched.

The V call is TRBV28, the J call TRBJ1-5; D is undetermined. The V end lost 6 bases, the J end lost 0 bases, and 12 bases lay between the germline ends. The germline V gene has CDR1 MDHEN and CDR2 SYDVKM. The CDR3 runs to 15 residues. The CDR3 DNA reads as TGTGCCAGCAGCCCGACATCCGATAGCAATCAGCCCCAGCATTTT. It is translated as CASSPTSDSNQPQHF.

The gene calls are TRBV25-1 and TRBJ1-1; tentatively, D is TRBD1 (6 bases). The germline CDR1 and CDR2 sequences are MGHDK and SYGVNS. Trimming pared 3 bases from V and 3 bases from J, leaving 14 bases between. The CDR3 sequence is 15 residues long. The CDR3: CASSDQWGADTEAFF. In DNA, the CDR3 is TGTGCCAGCAGTGACCAGTGGGGGGCGGACACTGAAGCTTTCTTT.

This sequence joins TRBV10-2 and TRBJ2-2; 11 bases are a match to TRBD2. Germline V CDR1 and CDR2: WSHSY, SAAADI. V was clipped by 3 bases and J by 1 base; unmatched bases: 4. This CDR3 region has 17 residues. CDR3 region: CASSDGSGRGNTGELFF. The CDR3 coding sequence is TGCGCCAGCAGTGACGGTAGCGGGAGGGGGAACACCGGGGAGCTGTTTTTT.

Details on this clone: One junction end does not reproduce the germline sequence, and a read error may be involved. The CDR3 protein is CASSLASDNEQFF. The CDR3 coding sequence is TGTGCCAGCAGCTTGGCCTCCGACAATGAGCAGTTCTTC. This chain joins TRBV7-3 and TRBJ2-1; D is undetermined. CDR3 length: 13 residues. Germline V gives CDR1 SGHTA, CDR2 FQGTGA. The full variable domain, rest sourced from reference TRBV7-3 and TRBJ2-1, is GAGVSQTPSNKVTEKGKYVELRCDPISGHTALYWYRQSLGQGPEFLIYFQGTGAADDSGLPNDRFFAVRPEGSVSTLKIQRTERGDSAVYLCASSLASDNEQFFGPGTRLTVL.

The chain joins TRBV12-5 to TRBJ2-3; TRBD1 matches 11 bases. V was clipped by 4 bases and J by 5 bases; unmatched bases: 8. Germline V gene sequence: CDR1 LGHNT, CDR2 FRNRAP. There are 16 residues in the CDR3. This CDR3 reads CASGSGQGAMRDTQYF. For the CDR3, the DNA is TGTGCTAGTGGTTCAGGACAGGGGGCGATGAGAGATACGCAGTATTTT.

V and J are TRBV2 and TRBJ2-5; TRBD2 agrees at 7 bases. V trimming: 6 bases; J trimming: 5 bases; junction bases outside the gene matches: 18. The CDR3 length is 17 residues. Germline lookup yields CDR1 SNHLY and CDR2 FYNNEI. The CDR3 DNA follows: TGTGCCAGCAGCATAATATCGGGACTATCGTCGGGGGAGACCCAGTACTTC. Encoded protein: CASSIISGLSSGETQYF.

This clone has only a few counts. The CDR3 sequence is CASRADRGRQETQYF. The CDR3 coding sequence is TGTGCCAGCAGGGCGGACAGGGGACGGCAAGAGACCCAGTACTTC. The rearrangement links TRBV6-5 to TRBJ2-5; TRBD1 matches 9 bases. The germline V gene encodes CDR1 MNHEY and CDR2 SVGAGI. The junction had 7 bases not matched to a gene; V was cut back by 6 bases and J by 2 bases. The CDR3 has 15 amino acids.

The chain couples TRBV20-1 to TRBJ1-2, with unresolved D. Trimming pared 6 bases from V and 5 bases from J, leaving 7 bases between. This CDR3 comprises 10 residues. Germline CDR1 is DFQATT and CDR2 is SNEGSKA (reference sequence). CDR3 residues: CSATLYGYTF. In DNA, the CDR3 is TGCAGTGCAACCTTGTATGGCTACACCTTC.

The chain carries TRBV27 and TRBJ2-1; TRBD2 matches 16 bases. V lost 5 bases, J lost 9 bases, and 10 bases stayed unmatched. Germline V gene data show CDR1 as MNHEY and CDR2 as SMNVEV (reference sequence). This CDR3 has 17 amino acids. The CDR3: CASSPSGTSGRVGEQFF. CDR3 bases: TGTGCCAGCAGTCCGTCCGGGACTAGCGGGAGGGTCGGTGAGCAGTTCTTC.

This chain links TRBV18 with TRBJ1-5, with D hard to call. The CDR3 extends over 14 amino acids. Trimming removed 3 bases at V and 0 bases at J, with 6 bases between. Per germline, CDR1 KGHSH and CDR2 LQKENI. CDR3 sequence: CASSPFSSNQPQHF. The CDR3 DNA is TGTGCCAGCTCACCGTTTAGTAGCAATCAGCCCCAGCATTTT.

V gene TRBV4-2 combines with J gene TRBJ2-1, with 10 bases that match TRBD1. The V and J ends lost 1 base and 5 bases, in that order; junction bases with no gene match: 2. Per the germline V gene, CDR1 is LGHNA and CDR2 is YNFKEQ. The CDR3 has 15 amino acids. CDR3 nucleotides: TGTGCCAGCAGCCAAGGGGACAGGGGCGACAATGAGCAGTTCTTC. The encoded protein is CASSQGDRGDNEQFF.